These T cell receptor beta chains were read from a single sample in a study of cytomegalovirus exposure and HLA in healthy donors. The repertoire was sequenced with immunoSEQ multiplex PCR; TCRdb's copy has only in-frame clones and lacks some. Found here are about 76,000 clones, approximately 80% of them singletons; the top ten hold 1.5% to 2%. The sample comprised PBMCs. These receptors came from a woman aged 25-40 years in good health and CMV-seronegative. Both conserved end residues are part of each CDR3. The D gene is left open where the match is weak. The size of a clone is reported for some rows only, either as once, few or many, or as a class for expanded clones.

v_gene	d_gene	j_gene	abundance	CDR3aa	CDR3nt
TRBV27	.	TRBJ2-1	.	CASSLGSLSTYNEQFF	TGTGCCAGCAGTCTCGGGTCCCTCAGCACCTACAATGAGCAGTTCTTC
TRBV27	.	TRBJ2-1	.	CASREFNEQFF	TGTGCCAGCCGGGAGTTCAATGAGCAGTTCTTC
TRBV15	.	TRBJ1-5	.	CATSRDPARPQHF	TGTGCCACCAGCAGAGATCCCGCCAGACCCCAGCATTTT
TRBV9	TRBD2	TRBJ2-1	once	CASSVEAGAYNEQFF	TGTGCCAGCAGCGTAGAGGCGGGGGCCTACAATGAGCAGTTCTTC
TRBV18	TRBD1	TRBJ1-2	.	CASSPTGEGYGYTF	TGTGCCAGCTCACCGACAGGGGAGGGCTATGGCTACACCTTC
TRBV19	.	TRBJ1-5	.	CASRLLGPNSNQPQHF	TGTGCCAGTAGGTTATTGGGCCCAAATAGCAATCAGCCCCAGCATTTT
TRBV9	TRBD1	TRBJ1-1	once	CASSAVPGQSLNTEAFF	TGTGCCAGCAGCGCGGTTCCGGGACAGAGCTTAAACACTGAAGCTTTCTTT
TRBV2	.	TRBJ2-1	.	CASSEVDYSYNEQFF	TGTGCCAGCAGTGAAGTGGACTACTCCTACAATGAGCAGTTCTTC
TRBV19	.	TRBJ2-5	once	CASSIAEGIQYF	TGTGCCAGTAGTATAGCAGAGGGAATCCAGTACTTC
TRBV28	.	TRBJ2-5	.	CASSLSGGSQETQYF	TGTGCCAGCAGTTTAAGTGGAGGATCACAAGAGACCCAGTACTTC
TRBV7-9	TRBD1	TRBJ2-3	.	CASSFQGATDTQYF	TGTGCCAGCAGCTTTCAGGGGGCAACAGATACGCAGTATTTT
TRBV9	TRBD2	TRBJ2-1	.	CASSVWTSGRSYNEQFF	TGTGCCAGCAGCGTATGGACTAGCGGGAGGTCCTACAATGAGCAGTTCTTC